This T cell receptor (beta chain) was captured in a study of blood T cell repertoires in COVID-19. Background on the study: Donors in the United States, Italy and Spain gave samples during acute or convalescent COVID-19. Sources were T cells, B-cell-depleted T cells, or PBMCs; the material itself was cDNA or gDNA.

Authors' data handling: Reference gene primer amplification gave nucleated cell count estimates. The table came from immunoSEQ multiplex PCR; TCRdb's copy has only in-frame clones and leaves some out. The V and J calls and clone size come from that table; D and trimming were worked out from the DNA. The table includes some 200,000 clones, 70% to 90% detected once. Trimming shortened V by 1 base and J by 0 bases, and 8 bases separated the two germline ends. The CDR3 runs to 15 residues. Germline values: CDR1 MNHNS, CDR2 SASEGT. The sequence was obtained from a man aged 55 to 69 with active or convalescent COVID-19. Input material: peripheral blood. This chain uses TRBV6-1 with TRBJ2-3; no clear D gene. CDR3 sequence: CASSEGRGSTDTQYF. The CDR3 DNA sequence: TGTGCCAGCAGTGAAGGGAGAGGTAGCACAGATACGCAGTATTTT.